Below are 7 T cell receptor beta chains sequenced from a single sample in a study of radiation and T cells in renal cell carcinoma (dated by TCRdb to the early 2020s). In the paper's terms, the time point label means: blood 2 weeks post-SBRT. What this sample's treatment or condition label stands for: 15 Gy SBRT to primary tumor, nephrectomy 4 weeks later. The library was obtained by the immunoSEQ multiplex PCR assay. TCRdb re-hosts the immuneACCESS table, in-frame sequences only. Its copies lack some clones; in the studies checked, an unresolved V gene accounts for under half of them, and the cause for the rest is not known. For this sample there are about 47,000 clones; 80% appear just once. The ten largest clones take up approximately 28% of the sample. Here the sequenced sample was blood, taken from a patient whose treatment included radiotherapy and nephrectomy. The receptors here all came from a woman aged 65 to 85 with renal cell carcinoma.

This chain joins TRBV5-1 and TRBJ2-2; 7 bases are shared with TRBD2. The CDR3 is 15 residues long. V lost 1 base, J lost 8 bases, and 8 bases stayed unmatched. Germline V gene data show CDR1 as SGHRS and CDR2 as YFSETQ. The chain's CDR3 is CASSLIAGSPGELFF. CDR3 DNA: TGCGCCAGCAGCTTGATAGCGGGTTCGCCGGGGGAGCTGTTTTTT.

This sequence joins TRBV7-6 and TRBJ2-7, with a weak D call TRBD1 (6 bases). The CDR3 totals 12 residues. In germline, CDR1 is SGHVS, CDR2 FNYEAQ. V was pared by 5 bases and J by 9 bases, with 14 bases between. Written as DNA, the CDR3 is TGTGCCAGCAGCACAGGCAGGGGACCGCAGTACTTC. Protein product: CASSTGRGPQYF.

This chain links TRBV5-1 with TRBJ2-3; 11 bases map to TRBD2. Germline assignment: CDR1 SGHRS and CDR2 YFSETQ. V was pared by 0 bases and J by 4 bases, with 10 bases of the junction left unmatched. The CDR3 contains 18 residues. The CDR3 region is CASSLALSSGRKADTQYF. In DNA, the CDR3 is TGCGCCAGCAGCTTGGCCTTGTCTAGCGGGAGGAAGGCAGATACGCAGTATTTT.

The CDR3 region has the DNA TGTGCCAGCAGCCCCCACGGGACAGACTCTGGAAACACCATATATTTT. Protein sequence: CASSPHGTDSGNTIYF. The chain has TRBV5-5 and TRBJ1-3; 7 bases are shared with TRBD1. After removal of 4 bases from V and 0 bases from J, the junction contained 7 bases not matched to a gene. This CDR3 is built from 16 residues. Germline loops: CDR1 SGHKS, CDR2 YYEKEE (reference sequence).

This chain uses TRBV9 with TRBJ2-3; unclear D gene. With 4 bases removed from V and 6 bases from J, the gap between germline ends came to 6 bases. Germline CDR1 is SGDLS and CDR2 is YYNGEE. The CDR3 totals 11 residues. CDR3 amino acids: CASSLGDTQYF. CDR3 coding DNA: TGTGCCAGCAGCCTCGGGGATACGCAGTATTTT. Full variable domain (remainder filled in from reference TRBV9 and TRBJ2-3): DSGVTQTPKHLITATGQRVTLRCSPRSGDLSVYWYQQSLDQGLQFLIQYYNGEERAKGNILERFSAQQFPDLHSELNLSSLELGDSALYFCASSLGDTQYFGPGTRLTVL.

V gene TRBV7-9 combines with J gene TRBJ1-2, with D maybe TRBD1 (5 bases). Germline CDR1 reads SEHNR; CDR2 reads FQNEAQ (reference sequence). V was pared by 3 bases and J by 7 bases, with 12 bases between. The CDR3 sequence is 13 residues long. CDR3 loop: CASSLGRESGYTF. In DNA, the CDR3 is TGTGCCAGCAGCTTGGGCAGGGAAAGTGGCTACACCTTC.

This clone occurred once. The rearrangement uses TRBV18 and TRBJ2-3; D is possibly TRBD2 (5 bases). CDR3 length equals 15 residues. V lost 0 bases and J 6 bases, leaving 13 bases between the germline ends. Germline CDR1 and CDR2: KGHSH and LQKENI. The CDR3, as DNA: TGTGCCAGCTCACCACCGGGAATAGCGAGGGATACGCAGTATTTT. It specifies CASSPPGIARDTQYF.